This record concerns one T cell receptor (beta chain) sequence. The method was immunoSEQ multiplex PCR; TCRdb's version includes in-frame clones alone and lacks a portion of them. Of over 250,000 clones in the sample, over 85% are singletons; the top ten hold 1.9%. These data belong to a study of blood T cell repertoires in COVID-19. In the study overall: Some COVID-19 samples were acute and others convalescent; all came from the United States, Italy and Spain.

Trimming took 7 bases from V and 3 from J, leaving 15 bases between them. There are 13 residues in the CDR3. Germline V gene data show CDR1 as SQVTM and CDR2 as ANQGSEA. Cohort allocation depended upon clinical history that participants reported. This chain joins TRBV29-1 and TRBJ1-1; a possible D gene is TRBD1 (5 bases). The clonotype was recovered from a woman aged 55-75 years who had recovered from COVID-19. The sample comprised PBMCs or T cells enriched from blood (not recorded which). The CDR3: CSGRVDSYTEAFF. CDR3 in DNA: TGCAGCGGTAGGGTAGACAGCTACACTGAAGCTTTCTTT.